Below are 9 T cell receptor beta chains sequenced from a single sample in a study of T cells in Graves' hyperthyroidism and ophthalmopathy. Amplification targeted TCR beta CDR3 regions from RNA transcripts. HTBI primers were used for first-round RT-PCR of the TCR CDR3. TCRdb reprocessed the multiplex PCR reads with MiXCR, giving one entry per CDR3 protein. The sample carries some 800,000 distinct CDR3 sequences, 38% recorded once. The sequenced material came from blood. All receptors derive from a man between 18 and 35 years old with Graves' hyperthyroidism.

This chain connects TRBV5-1 to TRBJ2-7; D is unclear. CDR1 is SGHRS, CDR2 YFSETQ, per germline. CDR3 size: 11 residues. V dropped 4 bases and J dropped 5 bases, with 7 bases sitting between them. CDR3 residues: CASSISDEQYF. DNA of the CDR3: TGCGCCAGCAGCATAAGTGACGAGCAGTACTTC.

The chain joins TRBV20-1 to TRBJ2-7; D perhaps matches TRBD2 (6 bases). V lost 0 bases and J 3 bases, leaving 15 bases between the germline ends. The CDR3 length is 15 residues. Germline CDR1 is DFQATT and CDR2 is SNEGSKA (reference sequence). CDR3 region: CSARDRLARYYEQYF. The CDR3 DNA follows: TGCAGTGCTAGAGATCGGCTAGCGAGGTACTACGAGCAGTACTTC.

This clonotype has at least ten counts. This chain joins TRBV12-3 or TRBV12-4 and TRBJ2-7, with 7 positions matching TRBD1. The J segment lost 3 bases and the V segment lost 7 bases, leaving 6 bases of the junction unmatched. The CDR3 runs to 13 residues. The CDR3 bases are TGTGCCAGCATTATCGACAGGGTCTACGAGCAGTACTTC. It translates to CASIIDRVYEQYF.

The V gene is TRBV2, the J gene TRBJ1-4; D remains ambiguous. The germline V gene encodes CDR1 SNHLY and CDR2 FYNNEI. There are 14 residues in the CDR3. V was cut by 5 bases and J by 8 bases, with 15 bases left in between. The CDR3 region is CASSYRAGREKLFF. DNA of the CDR3: TGTGCCAGCAGTTACCGCGCGGGGAGGGAAAAACTGTTTTTT.

J is TRBJ1-1 and V is TRBV13; TRBD1 agrees at 9 bases. Germline-derived CDR1 and CDR2 are PRHDT and FYEKMQ (reference sequence). Trimming cost V 4 bases and J 6 bases; bases outside gene matches: 18. The CDR3 loop spans 18 amino acids. The CDR3 bases are TGTGCCAGCAGCTCGGGACAGGGCTCTCCCCACCAAAGGTCTGAAGCTTTCTTT. Its protein is CASSSGQGSPHQRSEAFF.

In the case of this clonotype: A read error may account for a junction end that differs from germline. The chain has TRBV15 and TRBJ1-6; 9 bases match TRBD1. The CDR3 is made up of 15 amino acids. In germline, CDR1 is LNHNV, CDR2 YYDKDF (reference sequence). The CDR3 DNA reads as TGTGCCACCAGCAGAGAGGGGACAGGGCGCTCACCCCCCCACTTT. It codes for CATSREGTGRSPPHF.

This clonotype turned up a few times. This chain connects TRBV12-3 or TRBV12-4 to TRBJ1-1; 7 bases line up with TRBD1. The CDR3 extends over 14 amino acids. V was clipped by 2 bases and J by 3 bases; unmatched bases: 3. CDR3 region: CASSLWQGDTEAFF. CDR3 sequence (DNA): TGTGCCAGCAGTTTATGGCAGGGGGACACTGAAGCTTTCTTT.

At least ten counts were recorded for this clonotype. This rearrangement joins TRBV7-9 to TRBJ2-5; D unclear. CDR3 length equals 13 residues. Germline V gives CDR1 SEHNR, CDR2 FQNEAQ (reference sequence). Deletions cut 1 base from V and 5 bases from J, with 8 bases between. CDR3 amino acids: CASSLDQWETQYF. In DNA form, the CDR3 reads TGTGCCAGCAGCTTAGACCAGTGGGAGACCCAGTACTTC.

This clonotype has at least ten counts. V and J are TRBV2 and TRBJ1-2; possible D gene TRBD1, 6 bases. Germline V CDR1 and CDR2: SNHLY, FYNNEI. The CDR3 spans 12 residues. Trimming removed 6 bases from V and 7 bases from J, with 12 bases in between. The CDR3 here is CASRENRVGYTF. The CDR3 DNA is TGTGCCAGCAGAGAAAACAGGGTTGGCTACACCTTC. The whole variable domain, remainder taken from reference TRBV2 and TRBJ1-2, is EPEVTQTPSHQVTQMGQEVILRCVPISNHLYFYWYRQILGQKVEFLVSFYNNEISEKSEIFDDQFSVERPDGSNFTLKIRSTKLEDSAMYFCASRENRVGYTFGSGTRLTVV.